What follows are 18 T cell receptor beta chains derived from one specimen sequenced in a study of blood T cell repertoires in COVID-19. Clones were read by immunoSEQ multiplex PCR, and TCRdb kept only the in-frame ones, dropping some. The table includes about 46,000 clones, 85% to 90% detected once. Material for sequencing was PBMCs or T cells enriched from blood (not recorded which). The receptors originated from a woman aged 50 to 60 who had recovered from COVID-19.

The V and J genes are TRBV28 and TRBJ1-2; possibly TRBD1 for D (6 bases). CDR1 and CDR2 from the germline V gene are MDHEN and SYDVKM. The CDR3 runs 15 residues. The V and J ends lost 7 bases and 3 bases respectively, with 18 bases between them. The CDR3 region has the DNA TGTGCCAGCACCCCGCCGGGGGGCGTACACTATGGCTACACCTTC. Amino acid sequence: CASTPPGGVHYGYTF.

DNA for the CDR3: TGTGCCAGCAGCCCCACTAGCGGAACACAAGAGACCCAGTACTTC. Its translation is CASSPTSGTQETQYF. V gene TRBV3-1 (or the pseudogene TRBV3-2) combines with J gene TRBJ2-5; 8 nucleotides line up with TRBD2. Germline CDR1 is LGHDT and CDR2 is YNNKEL (reference sequence). The CDR3 extends over 15 amino acids. With V trimmed by 4 bases and J by 2 bases, 6 bases remained unmatched.

The chain carries TRBV7-4 and TRBJ2-5; TRBD1 matches at 8 bases. Germline loops: CDR1 SGHVT, CDR2 SQSDAQ. Trimming removed 0 bases from V and 3 bases from J; junction bases left unmatched: 0. The length of the CDR3 is 14 residues. The CDR3 sequence is CASSLADREETQYF. The CDR3 bases are TGTGCCAGCAGCTTAGCGGACAGGGAAGAGACCCAGTACTTC.

The V call is TRBV5-4, the J call TRBJ2-5; 14 nucleotides match TRBD2. V trimming: 4 bases; J trimming: 5 bases; junction bases outside the gene matches: 7. The germline CDR1 and CDR2 sequences are SGHNT and YYREEE (reference sequence). There are 16 residues in the CDR3. The CDR3: CASSPGTSGSLETQYF. CDR3 sequence (DNA): TGTGCCAGCAGCCCAGGGACTAGCGGGAGTCTGGAGACCCAGTACTTC.

The gene calls are TRBV28 and TRBJ2-3; D is perhaps TRBD1 (5 bases). Germline lookup yields CDR1 MDHEN and CDR2 SYDVKM. V was trimmed by 4 bases and J by 4 bases, leaving 21 bases between them. The CDR3 is made up of 17 amino acids. The CDR3: CASSSIMGRSLADTQYF. The CDR3 nucleotides are TGTGCCAGCAGTTCAATTATGGGGCGGAGTCTCGCAGATACGCAGTATTTT.

J is TRBJ1-1 and V is TRBV4-1; 7 bases map to TRBD1. CDR3 length: 14 residues. Germline CDR1 reads MGHRA; CDR2 reads YSYEKL. The CDR3 region has the DNA TGCCCCACCAGCCGACAGGGCCCCTCAGTGGAAGCTTTCTTT. Protein: CPTSRQGPSVEAFF.

This chain uses TRBV7-9 with TRBJ1-2, with D perhaps matching TRBD1 (5 bases). Germline V gene lookup returns CDR1 SEHNR and CDR2 FQNEAQ (reference sequence). The CDR3 runs 13 residues. V dropped 0 bases and J dropped 7 bases, with 9 bases sitting between them. The CDR3 loop is CASSLADRFGYTF. The CDR3 DNA sequence: TGTGCCAGCAGCTTAGCAGACAGATTTGGCTACACCTTC.

The chain couples TRBV30 to TRBJ2-2; weak D call: TRBD2 (5 bases). The CDR3 is 13 amino acids. V gave up 4 bases and J gave up 8 bases, with 14 bases separating them. Germline values: CDR1 GTSNPN, CDR2 SVGIG (reference sequence). The CDR3 protein is CAWTGNGIGELFF. The CDR3 DNA follows: TGTGCCTGGACAGGCAACGGGATAGGGGAGCTGTTTTTT.

The rearrangement uses TRBV19 and TRBJ1-2, with TRBD1 as a possible D gene (6 bases). This CDR3 comprises 16 residues. The ends were cut back, 1 base at V and 0 bases at J, with 12 bases in the middle. CDR1 is LNHDA, CDR2 SQIVND, per germline (reference sequence). CDR3 in amino acids: CASSIGGQAANYGYTF. CDR3 nucleotides: TGTGCCAGTAGTATAGGGGGGCAGGCAGCTAACTATGGCTACACCTTC.

The V and J genes are TRBV6-4 and TRBJ2-7; 7 positions agree with TRBD1. The germline gives CDR1 MRHNA, CDR2 SNTAGT. The CDR3 extends over 14 amino acids. J lost 0 bases, V lost 6 bases, and 5 bases had no gene match. DNA of the CDR3: TGTGCCAGCAGAACCGGGACAGCCTCCTACGAGCAGTACTTC. It translates to CASRTGTASYEQYF.

The gene calls are TRBV2 and TRBJ2-5; 10 bases fit TRBD2. Germline V gene lookup returns CDR1 SNHLY and CDR2 FYNNEI. This CDR3 has 14 residues. The V and J ends lost 7 bases and 5 bases, in that order; junction bases with no gene match: 7. The CDR3 DNA sequence: TGTGCCAGCAAGTCATCGACTAGCGGGGAGACCCAGTACTTC. It specifies CASKSSTSGETQYF.

The J gene is TRBJ1-6, the V gene TRBV28, with D possibly being TRBD1 (6 bases). The V end lost 0 bases, the J end lost 3 bases, and 9 bases lay between the germline ends. Germline assignment: CDR1 MDHEN and CDR2 SYDVKM. This CDR3 has 16 residues. CDR3 DNA sequence: TGTGCCAGCAGTTTATGGGGGGCCGGCTATAATTCACCCCTCCACTTT. Protein: CASSLWGAGYNSPLHF.

The chain has TRBV3-1 (or the pseudogene TRBV3-2) and TRBJ2-1, with 8 bases matching TRBD2. This CDR3 is built from 14 residues. Germline CDR1 reads LGHDT; CDR2 reads YNNKEL (reference sequence). The V and J ends lost 3 bases and 5 bases, in that order; junction bases with no gene match: 3. The CDR3 region is CASSQLAGNNEQFF. CDR3 nucleotide sequence: TGTGCCAGCAGCCAGTTAGCGGGAAACAATGAGCAGTTCTTC.

This rearrangement joins TRBV10-3 to TRBJ1-5; no reliable D call. CDR3 size: 16 residues. The germline V gene encodes CDR1 ENHRY and CDR2 SYGVKD. Trimming removed 3 bases at V and 4 bases at J, with 16 bases between. The CDR3 loop reads CAISEHTDGGNQPQHF. CDR3 DNA sequence: TGTGCCATCAGTGAACACACGGATGGAGGAAATCAGCCCCAGCATTTT.

The chain recombines TRBV7-3 with TRBJ2-3, with a tentative D call TRBD2 (5 bases). Germline V CDR1 and CDR2: SGHTA, FQGTGA. The CDR3 runs to 13 residues. Trimming removed 5 bases at V and 5 bases at J, with 11 bases between. CDR3 in DNA: TGTGCCAGCAGCCGAGGGTTAGAAGATACGCAGTATTTT. Amino acids: CASSRGLEDTQYF.

V gene TRBV10-3 combines with J gene TRBJ1-5, with 9 bases identical to TRBD1. Germline loops: CDR1 ENHRY, CDR2 SYGVKD. After removal of 7 bases from V and 5 bases from J, the junction contained 3 bases not matched to a gene. CDR3 size: 13 residues. The CDR3 is CAIKRDRDQPQHF. In DNA, the CDR3 is TGTGCCATCAAGCGGGACAGGGATCAGCCCCAGCATTTT.

This chain links TRBV19 with TRBJ1-5, with D unresolved. Germline values: CDR1 LNHDA, CDR2 SQIVND (reference sequence). V lost 6 bases and J 2 bases, leaving 8 bases between the germline ends. This CDR3 has 13 amino acids. CDR3 nucleotide sequence: TGTGCCAGTAGCATGGGCGGCAATCAGCCCCAGCATTTT. Its protein product is CASSMGGNQPQHF.

The chain uses TRBV11-2 and TRBJ2-5, with D perhaps matching TRBD1 (5 bases). The V end was cut by 2 bases, the J end by 4 bases, with 11 bases between. Per the germline V gene, CDR1 is SGHAT and CDR2 is FQNNGV. The CDR3 sequence is 14 residues long. The chain's CDR3 is CASSLNAGPETQYF. The CDR3 DNA reads TGTGCCAGCAGCTTAAACGCAGGGCCAGAGACCCAGTACTTC.